This TCR beta chain was profiled in a study of T cells expressing NK-cell markers. Study as a whole: Repertoire data for TCR beta were derived from sorted T cells (CD3+CD56+NKG2C+, CD3+CD56+NKG2C- and CD3+CD56-NKG2C+). Out of eight donors sequenced, seven tested HCMV-seropositive and the remaining one seronegative. Findings and limits, study-wide: Similarly, these clonotypes led the CD3+CD56-NKG2C+ fraction as well in a few donors. Dominant NKG2C+ clonotypes in six donors made up about 1.0-7.0% of CD8+ T cells.

From its re-call of the 5' RACE reads, TCRdb lists each CDR3 protein once, without DNA. The specimen's table records 450,000 to 600,000 distinct CDR3 sequences. A note on this clonotype: Its specificity is unknown.

The CDR3 extends over 13 amino acids. CDR1 and CDR2 (germline): DFQATT, SNEGSKA (reference sequence). The V call is TRBV20-1, the J call TRBJ1-4; TCRdb returns TRBD1, unconfirmable since there is no DNA. This receptor was obtained from a man younger than 35 in good health. Material for sequencing was blood T cells: a sorted CD56 or NKG2C T cell subset, CD4+ or CD8+ T cells, or bulk PBMC T cells (not recorded which). CDR3 loop: CSAPFSGGEKLFF.